These 25 T cell receptor beta chains originate from one sample sequenced in a study of vaccination and CD4 T cells after COVID-19. Cultured CD4+ T cells had their DNA profiled by the Oncomine TCR Beta short-read assay. TCRdb redid the calling of the PCR reads with MiXCR, one entry per CDR3 protein. The sample yields 17,000 or so distinct CDR3 sequences, around 29% seen once. These receptors have no known antigen. Treatment in this sample: roughly 11-day PBMC culture with coronavirus spike peptide pools or control peptides (ViraFEST assay). Sequenced sample: cultured CD4+ T cells from blood. The receptors shown here come from a human donor with COVID-19.

The rearrangement uses TRBV6-2 or TRBV6-3 and TRBJ1-1; TRBD1 matches 8 bases. The CDR3 is 17 amino acids. CDR1 and CDR2 from the germline V gene are MNHEY and SVGEGT. Losses at the gene ends were 5 bases for V and 4 bases for J; bases not matched to a gene: 15. CDR3 sequence reads: CASSHGQGGWGGTEAFF. The CDR3 DNA follows: TGTGCCAGCAGTCACGGACAGGGCGGCTGGGGGGGCACTGAAGCTTTCTTT.

This clonotype has only a few counts. V usage is TRBV19 and J usage is TRBJ1-1, with D unresolved. Trimming cost V 6 bases and J 1 base, with 9 bases left between them. The CDR3 totals 13 residues. Germline V CDR1 and CDR2: LNHDA, SQIVND (reference sequence). The CDR3, as DNA: TGTGCCAGTAGGGAACAGCCGAACACTGAAGCTTTCTTT. This codes for CASREQPNTEAFF.

This clonotype was observed a handful of times. The V gene is TRBV4-3, the J gene TRBJ1-2; D gene ambiguous. CDR3 size: 15 residues. V dropped 4 bases and J dropped 0 bases, with 12 bases sitting between them. CDR1 is LGHNA, CDR2 YSLEER, per germline. The CDR3 here is CASSRGGSTNYGYTF. The CDR3 DNA is TGCGCCAGCAGCCGAGGAGGCAGTACTAACTATGGCTACACCTTC.

The V gene is TRBV20-1, the J gene TRBJ1-2, with D tentatively TRBD1 (6 bases). Germline CDR1 and CDR2: DFQATT and SNEGSKA (reference sequence). Deletions cut 2 bases from V and 8 bases from J, with 12 bases between. The CDR3 has 12 residues. The DNA for the CDR3 is TGCAGTGCTAGAAACAGGGTGGGCGGCTACACCTTC. Residues: CSARNRVGGYTF.

About this clonotype itself: The junction and the germline gene differ at one end; a read error may be behind it. The V gene is TRBV20-1, the J gene TRBJ1-5, with TRBD1 matching over 12 bases. In germline, CDR1 is DFQATT, CDR2 SNEGSKA (reference sequence). The CDR3 spans 18 residues. This CDR3 reads CSAKPGQGAGYSNQPQLF. The CDR3 DNA reads TGCAGTGCTAAACCGGGACAGGGGGCAGGGTATAGCAATCAGCCCCAGCTTTTT.

This clonotype was observed a handful of times. The chain has TRBV10-3 and TRBJ2-2; D is ambiguous. Trimming took off 6 bases at V and 6 bases at J, with 5 bases between the two ends. There are 11 residues in the CDR3. From germline, CDR1 is ENHRY and CDR2 SYGVKD. The chain's CDR3 is CAISAPGELFF. The DNA of the CDR3 is TGTGCCATCAGCGCGCCCGGGGAGCTGTTTTTT.

This chain joins TRBV10-3 and TRBJ2-7; no firm D call. V dropped 4 bases and J dropped 1 base, with 8 bases sitting between them. The germline CDR1 and CDR2 sequences are ENHRY and SYGVKD. The CDR3 loop spans 13 amino acids. CDR3: CAISGSLSYEQYF. Here the CDR3 DNA reads TGTGCCATCAGTGGTTCGCTTTCCTACGAGCAGTACTTC.

The chain uses TRBV11-3 and TRBJ2-3, with 8 bases fitting TRBD2. Germline V gene data show CDR1 as SGHNT and CDR2 as YENEEA. V trimming: 8 bases; J trimming: 0 bases; junction bases outside the gene matches: 7. This CDR3 has 15 residues. The CDR3, as DNA: TGTGCCAGCGGGACCGGGGGGGCAAGCACAGATACGCAGTATTTT. This sequence encodes CASGTGGASTDTQYF.

This clonotype was seen a few times. The chain employs TRBV11-2 and TRBJ2-3; D not resolved. The length of the CDR3 is 14 residues. The V end was cut by 5 bases, the J end by 2 bases, with 11 bases between. The germline V gene has CDR1 SGHAT and CDR2 FQNNGV. As DNA, the CDR3 is TGTGCCAGCAGCATAAGGACCTTCACAGATACGCAGTATTTT. Protein: CASSIRTFTDTQYF.

The chain has TRBV18 and TRBJ2-7; 9 nucleotides line up with TRBD1. The CDR3 extends over 15 amino acids. The V segment lost 4 bases and the J segment 7 bases; nucleotides outside the gene matches: 11. Germline assignment: CDR1 KGHSH and CDR2 LQKENI. The CDR3 nucleotides are TGTGCCAGCTCACGAGACGGGACAGGGTTTCGGGAGCAGTACTTC. As protein: CASSRDGTGFREQYF.

The V gene is TRBV7-9, the J gene TRBJ2-3, with a possible D match to TRBD2 (6 bases). The CDR3 loop spans 15 amino acids. The V end lost 1 base, the J end lost 2 bases, and 10 bases lay between the germline ends. Germline values: CDR1 SEHNR, CDR2 FQNEAQ (reference sequence). CDR3 sequence reads: CASSLEGLPTDTQYF. CDR3 in DNA: TGTGCCAGCAGCTTAGAGGGACTCCCCACAGATACGCAGTATTTT.

V gene TRBV28 combines with J gene TRBJ1-1; a possible D gene is TRBD1 (5 bases). The CDR3 loop spans 14 amino acids. Looked up from germline, CDR1 is MDHEN and CDR2 is SYDVKM. V dropped 8 bases and J dropped 0 bases, with 13 bases sitting between them. Written as DNA, the CDR3 is TGTGCCAGCTGCGTCGGGGCCATGAACACTGAAGCTTTCTTT. Translating gives CASCVGAMNTEAFF.

A few counts support this clonotype. The V call is TRBV20-1, the J call TRBJ1-2; TRBD1 matches at 8 bases. Per germline, CDR1 DFQATT and CDR2 SNEGSKA (reference sequence). The trim removed 6 bases at V and 6 bases at J, leaving 6 bases unmatched. This CDR3 spans 12 amino acids. CDR3 loop: CSALKTGDGYTF. The DNA of the CDR3 is TGCAGTGCACTAAAGACAGGGGATGGCTACACCTTC.

The sample holds a few counts of this clonotype. V usage is TRBV7-2 and J usage is TRBJ1-6; 11 nucleotides align to TRBD1. Looked up from germline, CDR1 is SGHTA and CDR2 is FQGNSA. CDR3 length equals 15 residues. With 4 bases clipped from V and 9 bases from J, the junction kept 5 bases outside the gene matches. CDR3 in DNA: TGTGCCAGCAGCTCTGGACAGGGGGCGAGTTCACCCCTCCACTTT. Translating gives CASSSGQGASSPLHF.

This clonotype was picked up a small number of times. CDR3 DNA sequence: TGTGCCAGCAGTGTCGGGACAGGGAATCACGTAGCTTTCTTT. It translates to CASSVGTGNHVAFF. The chain combines TRBV6-1 with TRBJ1-1; 9 bases map to TRBD1. The V and J ends lost 4 bases and 10 bases, in that order; junction bases with no gene match: 10. This CDR3 comprises 14 residues. The germline V gene has CDR1 MNHNS and CDR2 SASEGT.

The chain joins TRBV6-1 to TRBJ2-7; no clear D. The germline V gene encodes CDR1 MNHNS and CDR2 SASEGT. Trimming took off 4 bases at V and 4 bases at J, with 5 bases between the two ends. The CDR3 is 11 amino acids. The CDR3 sequence is CASSGGYEQYF. As DNA, the CDR3 is TGTGCCAGCAGTGGGGGATACGAGCAGTACTTC.

This clonotype was detected only a few times. The chain has TRBV12-3 or TRBV12-4 and TRBJ1-2; 11 bases map to TRBD1. Trimming removed 6 bases from V and 8 bases from J; junction bases left unmatched: 5. The CDR3 has 13 residues. CDR3 amino acids: CASRAGTGGGYTF. CDR3 nucleotides: TGTGCCAGCAGGGCAGGGACAGGGGGAGGCTACACCTTC.

This rearrangement joins TRBV7-2 to TRBJ2-7; possible D gene TRBD1, 5 bases. This CDR3 region has 14 residues. CDR1 is SGHTA, CDR2 FQGNSA, per germline. V lost 2 bases to trimming and J lost 3 bases, with 11 bases between them. The CDR3 protein is CASSLWGQIYEQYF. As DNA, the CDR3 is TGTGCCAGCAGCTTATGGGGCCAGATCTACGAGCAGTACTTC.

In its sample, this clonotype was seen a few times. CDR3 residues: CAISASLNTEAFF. CDR3 coding DNA: TGTGCCATCAGTGCCTCCTTGAACACTGAAGCTTTCTTT. The chain links TRBV10-3 to TRBJ1-1; no firm D call. Germline lookup yields CDR1 ENHRY and CDR2 SYGVKD. Trimming stripped 4 bases from V and 0 bases from J, with 6 bases between. The CDR3 runs 13 residues.

V usage is TRBV11-2 and J usage is TRBJ2-7; TRBD1 matches 7 bases. J was trimmed by 7 bases and V by 6 bases; bases with no gene match: 6. The CDR3 consists of 12 residues. CDR1 is SGHAT and CDR2 is FQNNGV in the germline V gene. CDR3 DNA sequence: TGTGCCAGCAGGCGGACAGGTCGGGAGCAGTACTTC. The encoded protein is CASRRTGREQYF.

Only a few counts were recorded for this clonotype. The chain has TRBV20-1 and TRBJ2-3; D is unresolved. This CDR3 is built from 14 residues. Germline assignment: CDR1 DFQATT and CDR2 SNEGSKA (reference sequence). Trimming took 6 bases from V and 2 from J, leaving 15 bases between them. This CDR3 reads CSAPRPGITDTQYF. The CDR3 DNA is TGCAGTGCCCCACGACCGGGTATCACAGATACGCAGTATTTT.

V and J are TRBV15 and TRBJ1-2; D perhaps matches TRBD1 (5 bases). The CDR3 runs 13 residues. V lost 0 bases and J 6 bases, leaving 8 bases between the germline ends. CDR1 and CDR2 (germline): LNHNV, YYDKDF (reference sequence). In DNA, the CDR3 is TGTGCCACCAGCAGAGATCTGGGGGATGGCTACACCTTC. It encodes CATSRDLGDGYTF.

This clonotype was picked up a small number of times. The chain uses TRBV19 and TRBJ2-2; TRBD1 agrees at 11 bases. The CDR3 totals 14 residues. From germline, CDR1 is LNHDA and CDR2 SQIVND (reference sequence). The CDR3 sequence is CATDRGRGTGELFF. The CDR3 DNA reads as TGTGCTACGGACAGGGGGCGCGGCACCGGGGAGCTGTTTTTT.

This clonotype came up a few times. The rearrangement uses TRBV11-3 and TRBJ2-2, with a possible D match to TRBD2 (6 bases). The V and J ends lost 5 bases and 2 bases respectively, with 12 bases between them. CDR1 is SGHNT, CDR2 YENEEA, per germline. The CDR3 totals 15 residues. The CDR3 nucleotides read TGTGCCAGCAGCCCACGGGGAGGAAACACCGGGGAGCTGTTTTTT. It specifies CASSPRGGNTGELFF.

A few counts support this clonotype. The V and J genes are TRBV7-2 and TRBJ2-7; D is possibly TRBD1 (6 bases). The V end lost 5 bases, the J end lost 4 bases, and 12 bases lay between the germline ends. Germline V CDR1 and CDR2: SGHTA, FQGNSA. This CDR3 contains 13 residues. CDR3 in amino acids: CASSQTGKYEQYF. In nucleotides, the CDR3 is TGTGCCAGCAGCCAGACAGGAAAATACGAGCAGTACTTC.